This T cell receptor beta chain was sequenced for a study of cytomegalovirus exposure and HLA in healthy donors. The germline V and J ends were trimmed by 2 bases and 8 bases, with 16 bases remaining between them. Germline V gene lookup returns CDR1 LGHNA and CDR2 YNFKEQ. This CDR3 comprises 15 residues. 13 Jbeta primers and 60 Vbeta primers were used for the PCR. Profiling relied on immunoSEQ multiplex PCR, and the TCRdb table lists in-frame clones only, not all of them. The sample shows 200,000 to 250,000 clones, around 81% of them seen only once. Of note for this clone: What it binds is not known.

General study results and limits: Earlier analysis looked at TCR beta V segments, and most were productive about 90% or about 30% of the time. Most observed TCR sequences were rare, whereas some public TCRs were detected in many donors. The study designated 150 to 200 TCR beta chains cytomegalovirus-associated. Most likely, a cluster of highly shared sequence variants arose as a sequencing artifact.

This sequence originates from a woman aged 55-70 years in good health and CMV-seropositive. The material sequenced was PBMCs. The chain links TRBV4-2 to TRBJ2-1; the D is unclear. For the CDR3, the DNA is TGTGCCAGCAGCCAAAAACTATTGGCGGCCGATGAGCAGTTCTTC. This codes for CASSQKLLAADEQFF.